The sequence of this T cell receptor (beta chain) was determined in a study of T cells in Graves' hyperthyroidism and ophthalmopathy. The CDR3 consists of 16 residues. Germline CDR1 is SGDLS and CDR2 is YYNGEE. Trimming pared 1 base from V and 6 bases from J, leaving 17 bases between. Amplified regions were TCR beta CDR3 sequences from RNA transcripts. Researchers ran a first-round RT-PCR on the TCR CDR3 using the HTBI primer set. From the multiplex PCR reads, TCRdb called clonotypes with MiXCR, one entry per CDR3 protein. The sample gives over 150,000 distinct CDR3 sequences, around 17% of which show up once; around 52% is in the top ten.

This chain links TRBV9 with TRBJ2-1; D may be TRBD2 (6 bases). The specimen was blood. The source of this sequence is a woman between 50 and 59 years old with Graves' hyperthyroidism. In DNA, the CDR3 is TGTGCCAGCAGCGTAAGTGGAGGGGAGTCTGGCAATGAGCAGTTCTTC. Protein product: CASSVSGGESGNEQFF.